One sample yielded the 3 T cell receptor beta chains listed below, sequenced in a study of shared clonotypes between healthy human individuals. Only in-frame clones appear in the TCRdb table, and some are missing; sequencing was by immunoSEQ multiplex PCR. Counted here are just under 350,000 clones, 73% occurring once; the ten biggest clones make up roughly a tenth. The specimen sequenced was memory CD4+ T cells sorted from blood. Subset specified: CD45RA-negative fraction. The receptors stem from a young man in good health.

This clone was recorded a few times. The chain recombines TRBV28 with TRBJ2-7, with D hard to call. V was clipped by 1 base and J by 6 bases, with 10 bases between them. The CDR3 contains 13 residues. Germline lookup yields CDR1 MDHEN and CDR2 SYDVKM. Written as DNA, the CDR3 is TGTGCCAGCAGTTTATCAGGATCTCGCGAGCAGTACTTC. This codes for CASSLSGSREQYF. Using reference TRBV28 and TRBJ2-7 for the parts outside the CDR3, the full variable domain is DVKVTQSSRYLVKRTGEKVFLECVQDMDHENMFWYRQDPGLGLRLIYFSYDVKMKEKGDIPEGYSVSREKKERFSLILESASTNQTSMYLCASSLSGSREQYFGPGTRLTVT.

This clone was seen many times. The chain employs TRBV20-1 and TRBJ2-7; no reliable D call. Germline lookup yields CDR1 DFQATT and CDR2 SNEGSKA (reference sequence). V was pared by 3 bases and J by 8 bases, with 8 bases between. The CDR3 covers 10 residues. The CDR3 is CSASMGKQYF. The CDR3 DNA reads TGCAGTGCTAGTATGGGGAAGCAGTACTTC.

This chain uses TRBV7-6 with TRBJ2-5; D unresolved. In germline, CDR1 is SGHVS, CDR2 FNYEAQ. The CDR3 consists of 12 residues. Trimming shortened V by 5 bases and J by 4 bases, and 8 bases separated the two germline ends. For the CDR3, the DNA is TGTGCCAGCAGCCTAGGGCTAGAGACCCAGTACTTC. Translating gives CASSLGLETQYF. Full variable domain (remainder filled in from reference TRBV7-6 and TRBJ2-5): GAGVSQSPRYKVTKRGQDVALRCDPISGHVSLYWYRQALGQGPEFLTYFNYEAQQDKSGLPNDRFSAERPEGSISTLTIQRTEQRDSAMYRCASSLGLETQYFGPGTRLLVL.